This T cell receptor (beta chain) is from a study of T cell responses to AZD1222 COVID-19 vaccine. V lost 1 base and J lost 6; bases outside the gene matches: 6. This CDR3 region has 15 residues. CDR1 is LGHDT and CDR2 is YNNKEL in the germline V gene (reference sequence). TCRdb keeps only in-frame clones here, not all; method: immunoSEQ multiplex PCR. The table shows roughly 160,000 clones, with approximately 88% occurring only once. The TCR was taken from an adult who received the AZD1222 COVID-19 vaccine. This chain connects TRBV3-1 (or the pseudogene TRBV3-2) to TRBJ2-7, with 10 bases lining up with TRBD1. The input for sequencing was peripheral blood, taken 28 days after the second AZD1222 dose. The CDR3 DNA sequence: TGTGCCAGCAGCCAAGCCCGGGACAGGGGAACCGAGCAGTACTTC. Encoded protein: CASSQARDRGTEQYF.